These 32 T cell receptor beta chains share one sample of origin, sequenced in a study of cytomegalovirus exposure and HLA in healthy donors. Profiling relied on immunoSEQ multiplex PCR, and the TCRdb table lists in-frame clones only, not all of them. The table has tens of thousands of clones, roughly 87% seen once. Input material: PBMCs. These receptors came from a woman between 18 and 29 years old in good health and CMV-seronegative.

The chain links TRBV19 to TRBJ2-7; TRBD2 is a possible D gene (6 bases). Germline V CDR1 and CDR2: LNHDA, SQIVND (reference sequence). There are 14 residues in the CDR3. V was cut by 3 bases and J by 0 bases, with 9 bases left in between. Written as DNA, the CDR3 is TGTGCCAGTAGTATGGGGCGGGACTCCTACGAGCAGTACTTC. Its protein product is CASSMGRDSYEQYF.

This chain uses TRBV10-3 with TRBJ1-2; D remains unclear. This CDR3 region has 14 residues. V lost 4 bases and J lost 7, with 16 bases in between. Germline assignment: CDR1 ENHRY and CDR2 SYGVKD. Written as DNA, the CDR3 is TGTGCCATCAGTGCGGGCAGCGGGTTTAGTGGCTACACCTTC. This translates into CAISAGSGFSGYTF.

The chain employs TRBV7-2 and TRBJ2-1; 7 bases are a match to TRBD2. V gave up 4 bases and J gave up 9 bases; unmatched junction bases: 18. The germline V gene encodes CDR1 SGHTA and CDR2 FQGNSA. This CDR3 has 17 amino acids. The CDR3: CASSSGRAGTYRGEQFF. CDR3 DNA sequence: TGTGCCAGCAGCTCAGGGAGAGCGGGGACCTATAGGGGTGAGCAGTTCTTC.

The chain recombines TRBV15 with TRBJ2-7; D perhaps matches TRBD1 (6 bases). The CDR3 length is 14 residues. Germline V gene sequence: CDR1 LNHNV, CDR2 YYDKDF (reference sequence). With 1 base removed from V and 7 bases from J, the gap between germline ends came to 14 bases. The CDR3 is CATSRGRVGAEQYF. CDR3 in DNA: TGTGCCACCAGCAGAGGACGGGTGGGGGCGGAGCAGTACTTC.

In this sample, this clone turned up once. This chain connects TRBV19 to TRBJ1-5, with 7 bases matching TRBD1. In germline, CDR1 is LNHDA, CDR2 SQIVND (reference sequence). Unmatched junction bases numbered 3, after V lost 7 bases and J lost 0 bases. The CDR3 loop spans 14 amino acids. The CDR3 DNA is TGTGCCAGTAAGACAGGGCGTAGCAATCAGCCCCAGCATTTT. Translation gives CASKTGRSNQPQHF.

The CDR3 bases are TGTGCCAGCAGAAGGGAAGCGGGAACAACTAATGAAAAACTGTTTTTT. Translated: CASRREAGTTNEKLFF. The V call is TRBV2, the J call TRBJ1-4, with unresolved D. The CDR3 totals 16 residues. CDR1 SNHLY and CDR2 FYNNEI come from the germline V gene. Between the trimmed V and J ends, which lost 6 bases and 0 bases, there was a span of 14 bases.

V usage is TRBV28 and J usage is TRBJ1-1, with 8 bases aligning to TRBD1. J was trimmed by 3 bases and V by 3 bases; bases with no gene match: 12. This CDR3 is built from 17 residues. Germline loops: CDR1 MDHEN, CDR2 SYDVKM. The CDR3 is CASSFAGGMSGYTEAFF. The CDR3 bases are TGTGCCAGCAGTTTCGCAGGGGGCATGTCGGGTTACACTGAAGCTTTCTTT.

The chain links TRBV7-2 to TRBJ1-2; 10 positions agree with TRBD1. V lost 1 base, J lost 3 bases, and 5 bases stayed unmatched. Germline assignment: CDR1 SGHTA and CDR2 FQGNSA. This CDR3 contains 16 residues. The CDR3 bases are TGTGCCAGCAGCTTAGATTTCGGGACAGGGGACTATGGCTACACCTTC. This translates into CASSLDFGTGDYGYTF. The full variable domain, rest sourced from reference TRBV7-2 and TRBJ1-2, is GAGVSQSPSNKVTEKGKDVELRCDPISGHTALYWYRQSLGQGLEFLIYFQGNSAPDKSGLPSDRFSAERTGGSVSTLTIQRTQQEDSAVYLCASSLDFGTGDYGYTFGSGTRLTVV.

The gene calls are TRBV27 and TRBJ2-3; D may be TRBD1 (6 bases). The CDR3 length is 15 residues. Trimming stripped 5 bases from V and 3 bases from J, with 15 bases between. Germline CDR1 is MNHEY and CDR2 is SMNVEV (reference sequence). CDR3 protein: CASSPQGTITDTQYF. In DNA, the CDR3 is TGTGCCAGCAGTCCCCAGGGGACGATAACAGATACGCAGTATTTT.

The chain couples TRBV5-1 to TRBJ2-5; TRBD1 matches 7 bases. The germline gives CDR1 SGHRS, CDR2 YFSETQ. The junction had 9 bases not matched to a gene; V was cut back by 0 bases and J by 1 base. The CDR3 is 17 amino acids. DNA of the CDR3: TGCGCCAGCAGCTTGGTTGTTACCGGGACAGCCCAAGAGACCCAGTACTTC. As protein: CASSLVVTGTAQETQYF. Full variable domain (remainder filled in from reference TRBV5-1 and TRBJ2-5): KAGVTQTPRYLIKTRGQQVTLSCSPISGHRSVSWYQQTPGQGLQFLFEYFSETQRNKGNFPGRFSGRQFSNSRSEMNVSTLELGDSALYLCASSLVVTGTAQETQYFGPGTRLLVL.

On this clone: Other nucleotide sequences in the sample specify the same CDR3. V and J are TRBV9 and TRBJ1-2; D ambiguous. CDR1 and CDR2 (germline): SGDLS, YYNGEE. V dropped 1 base and J dropped 6 bases, with 10 bases sitting between them. This CDR3 spans 13 amino acids. CDR3 protein: CASSVRGGDGYTF. The DNA for the CDR3 is TGTGCCAGCAGCGTACGGGGAGGAGATGGCTACACCTTC.

The rearrangement uses TRBV5-4 and TRBJ1-3; TRBD1 matches at 8 bases. Germline V CDR1 and CDR2: SGHNT, YYREEE (reference sequence). The length of the CDR3 is 17 residues. With 6 bases clipped from V and 0 bases from J, the junction kept 11 bases outside the gene matches. In DNA form, the CDR3 reads TGTGCCAGCAACGGGCGGGCAGGGGGCGTCTCTGGAAACACCATATATTTT. Its translation is CASNGRAGGVSGNTIYF.

V gene TRBV28 combines with J gene TRBJ1-4; no firm D call. The CDR3 totals 12 residues. V lost 2 bases to trimming and J lost 8 bases, with 6 bases between them. Per germline, CDR1 MDHEN and CDR2 SYDVKM. The CDR3 region is CASSLPSEKLFF. The CDR3, as DNA: TGTGCCAGCAGTTTACCGTCCGAAAAACTGTTTTTT.

This clone was observed a handful of times. This chain connects TRBV28 to TRBJ2-1, with TRBD2 matching over 9 bases. CDR1 MDHEN and CDR2 SYDVKM come from the germline V gene. The CDR3 spans 16 residues. The junction had 10 bases not matched to a gene; V was cut back by 0 bases and J by 10 bases. The DNA for the CDR3 is TGTGCCAGCAGTTTATGGGGAAGACTAGCGGCGGGAGAGCAGTTCTTC. This gives the protein CASSLWGRLAAGEQFF.

This clone has just a few counts. The chain links TRBV9 to TRBJ2-2; D is unresolved. Trimming stripped 4 bases from V and 7 bases from J, with 11 bases between. The CDR3 has 13 amino acids. From germline, CDR1 is SGDLS and CDR2 YYNGEE. The CDR3 region is CASSPNTVGELFF. The CDR3 nucleotides are TGTGCCAGCAGCCCAAACACAGTCGGGGAGCTGTTTTTT. Variable domain in full (rest from reference TRBV9 and TRBJ2-2): DSGVTQTPKHLITATGQRVTLRCSPRSGDLSVYWYQQSLDQGLQFLIQYYNGEERAKGNILERFSAQQFPDLHSELNLSSLELGDSALYFCASSPNTVGELFFGEGSRLTVL.

This rearrangement joins TRBV6-5 to TRBJ1-5; no clear D gene. Germline V gene data show CDR1 as MNHEY and CDR2 as SVGAGI. V dropped 5 bases and J dropped 4 bases, with 15 bases sitting between them. The CDR3 covers 15 residues. The CDR3 region is CASSGPVGGNQPQHF. CDR3 DNA sequence: TGTGCCAGCAGTGGCCCGGTCGGCGGAAATCAGCCCCAGCATTTT.

This sequence joins TRBV7-9 and TRBJ2-1; maybe TRBD2 (6 bases). Germline V gives CDR1 SEHNR, CDR2 FQNEAQ (reference sequence). The V gene lost 3 bases and the J gene lost 4 bases, with 13 bases spanning the gap. This CDR3 region has 15 residues. CDR3 coding DNA: TGTGCCAGCAGCTTGGGTTGGGGGGAATACAATGAGCAGTTCTTC. It yields the protein CASSLGWGEYNEQFF.

V usage is TRBV9 and J usage is TRBJ2-3; TRBD2 matches at 13 bases. The CDR3 consists of 16 residues. The V segment lost 4 bases and the J segment 4 bases; nucleotides outside the gene matches: 6. Germline CDR1 SGDLS, CDR2 YYNGEE. CDR3 bases: TGTGCCAGCAGCCCGAGGACTAGCGGGAGACCAGATACGCAGTATTTT. Translating it yields CASSPRTSGRPDTQYF.

The chain links TRBV11-3 to TRBJ2-1; perhaps TRBD1 as D (7 bases). CDR1 and CDR2 (germline): SGHNT, YENEEA. V lost 4 bases, J lost 5 bases, and 24 bases lay in between. The CDR3 covers 18 residues. Written as DNA, the CDR3 is TGTGCCAGCAGCTCTCGCCCCAACAGGGGACGGACTAACAATGAGCAGTTCTTC. It yields the protein CASSSRPNRGRTNNEQFF.

Comments on this clone: Sequence at one end of the junction differs from germline and may be a read error. V gene TRBV7-7 combines with J gene TRBJ1-3; D gene ambiguous. Germline V gene lookup returns CDR1 SSHAT and CDR2 FNYEAQ (reference sequence). The CDR3 covers 13 residues. The CDR3 protein is CASSVGAGNTIYF. CDR3 DNA sequence: TGTGCTAGCAGTGTGGGAGCCGGAAACACCATATATTTT.

V gene TRBV4-1 combines with J gene TRBJ2-2; 14 bases agree with TRBD2. Losses at the gene ends were 8 bases for V and 7 bases for J; bases not matched to a gene: 6. The CDR3 spans 15 residues. Germline CDR1 reads MGHRA; CDR2 reads YSYEKL. The CDR3 protein is CASSGLAGVSGELFF. The CDR3 DNA sequence: TGCGCCAGCTCGGGACTAGCGGGAGTTAGCGGGGAGCTGTTTTTT.

The J gene is TRBJ2-1, the V gene TRBV19; TRBD2 agrees at 13 bases. Trimming removed 6 bases from V and 7 bases from J; junction bases left unmatched: 12. The germline CDR1 and CDR2 sequences are LNHDA and SQIVND (reference sequence). The CDR3 totals 17 residues. The CDR3 protein is CASSPLTSGGFLNEQFF. CDR3 bases: TGTGCCAGTAGCCCCTTGACTAGCGGGGGGTTCCTTAATGAGCAGTTCTTC.

V gene TRBV28 combines with J gene TRBJ2-1, with 10 bases matching TRBD2. V lost 8 bases, J lost 9 bases, and 10 bases stayed unmatched. CDR3 length: 14 residues. Germline CDR1 and CDR2: MDHEN and SYDVKM. The CDR3 here is CASETSGYVGEQFF. CDR3 bases: TGTGCCAGCGAGACTAGCGGGTACGTTGGTGAGCAGTTCTTC.

The chain recombines TRBV30 with TRBJ1-1; 9 bases align to TRBD1. Germline values: CDR1 GTSNPN, CDR2 SVGIG (reference sequence). V shed 5 bases, J shed 1 base, and the junction held 11 bases outside the gene matches. This CDR3 has 16 residues. The CDR3 region is CAWRPGQGISNTEAFF. CDR3 DNA sequence: TGTGCCTGGCGTCCGGGACAGGGTATTTCGAACACTGAAGCTTTCTTT.

V and J are TRBV19 and TRBJ2-5, with TRBD1 matching 7 bases. With 3 bases clipped from V and 5 bases from J, the junction kept 6 bases outside the gene matches. CDR1 LNHDA and CDR2 SQIVND come from the germline V gene (reference sequence). The CDR3 totals 14 residues. The CDR3 loop reads CASSIRGGGETQYF. CDR3 sequence (DNA): TGTGCCAGTAGTATCCGAGGGGGCGGGGAGACCCAGTACTTC.

This sequence joins TRBV7-9 and TRBJ2-7; weak D call: TRBD2 (5 bases). V lost 5 bases and J lost 0, with 11 bases in between. The CDR3 has 14 residues. Germline V gene sequence: CDR1 SEHNR, CDR2 FQNEAQ (reference sequence). This CDR3 is CASSAAAASYEQYF. CDR3 DNA sequence: TGTGCCAGCAGCGCAGCGGCAGCCTCCTACGAGCAGTACTTC.

The chain recombines TRBV6-5 with TRBJ2-2; 7 bases are shared with TRBD1. The CDR3 is 15 amino acids. Trimming at V came to 6 bases and at J to 0 bases, leaving 4 bases not matched to a gene. The germline V gene encodes CDR1 MNHEY and CDR2 SVGAGI. The CDR3 DNA follows: TGTGCCAGCAGAACGGACAGGACGAACACCGGGGAGCTGTTTTTT. Translating gives CASRTDRTNTGELFF.

This clone appeared a single time. The J gene is TRBJ1-1, the V gene TRBV11-2, with unresolved D. This CDR3 is built from 13 residues. With 5 bases removed from V and 7 bases from J, the gap between germline ends came to 14 bases. Germline lookup yields CDR1 SGHAT and CDR2 FQNNGV. This CDR3 is CASSLIADVEAFF. CDR3 bases: TGTGCCAGCAGCCTCATAGCGGATGTTGAAGCTTTCTTT.

V gene TRBV4-1 combines with J gene TRBJ2-3; 8 bases match TRBD1. This CDR3 comprises 17 residues. V shed 1 base and J 4 bases; nucleotides not matched to a gene: 10. Germline CDR1 MGHRA, CDR2 YSYEKL. The CDR3 here is CASSQAYRGSTSDTQYF. CDR3 DNA sequence: TGCGCCAGCAGCCAAGCGTACAGGGGGTCAACCTCAGATACGCAGTATTTT.

The chain has TRBV4-1 and TRBJ2-1, with D maybe TRBD1 (6 bases). V gave up 4 bases and J gave up 3 bases, with 16 bases separating them. Per germline, CDR1 MGHRA and CDR2 YSYEKL. The length of the CDR3 is 16 residues. Here the CDR3 DNA reads TGCGCCAGCAGCCCGACGGAGACAGGAAACTACAATGAGCAGTTCTTC. It specifies CASSPTETGNYNEQFF.

The chain is built from TRBV4-3 and TRBJ1-4, with 9 bases lining up with TRBD1. With V trimmed by 0 bases and J by 7 bases, 6 bases remained unmatched. The CDR3 runs to 16 residues. Germline V CDR1 and CDR2: LGHNA, YSLEER. The CDR3 nucleotides read TGCGCCAGCAGCCAAGACCCCGGGACAGGGCGTGAAAAACTGTTTTTT. Translating gives CASSQDPGTGREKLFF.

V is TRBV6-6 and J is TRBJ2-3; 11 positions agree with TRBD2. Germline-derived CDR1 and CDR2 are MNHNY and SVGAGI (reference sequence). Trimming at V came to 6 bases and at J to 4 bases, leaving 9 bases not matched to a gene. The CDR3 contains 16 residues. DNA for the CDR3: TGTGCCAGCAGCCCTGAACCTAGCGGGAGGTCAGATACGCAGTATTTT. The encoded protein is CASSPEPSGRSDTQYF.